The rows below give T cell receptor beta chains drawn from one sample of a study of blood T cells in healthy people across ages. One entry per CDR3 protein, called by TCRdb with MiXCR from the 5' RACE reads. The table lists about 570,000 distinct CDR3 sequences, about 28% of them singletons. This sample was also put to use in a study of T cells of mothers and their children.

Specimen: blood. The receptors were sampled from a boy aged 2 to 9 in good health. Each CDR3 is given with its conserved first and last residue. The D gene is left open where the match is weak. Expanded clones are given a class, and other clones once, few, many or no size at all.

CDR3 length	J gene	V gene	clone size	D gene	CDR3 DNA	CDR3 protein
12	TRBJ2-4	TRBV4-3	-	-	TGCGCCAGCAGCCCGACGAGCGGCATTCAGTACTTC	CASSPTSGIQYF
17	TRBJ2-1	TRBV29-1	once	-	TGCAGCGTTGAAGATCGAGGAGGGATTTCTCTCGGCAATGAGCAGTTCTTC	CSVEDRGGISLGNEQFF
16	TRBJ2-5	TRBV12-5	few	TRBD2	TGTGCTAGTGCCGGGACTAGCGGGGATCCCGTCGGGACCCAGTACTTC	CASAGTSGDPVGTQYF
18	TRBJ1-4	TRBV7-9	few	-	TGTGCCAGCAGCTTGCCCGAAAGCCGGGCCGCAACTAATGAAAAACTGTTTTTT	CASSLPESRAATNEKLFF
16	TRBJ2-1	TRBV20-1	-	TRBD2	TGCAGTGCTCCCCCCGAGGCGGGAGCAGGTAGGATTGAGCAGTTCTTC	CSAPPEAGAGRIEQFF
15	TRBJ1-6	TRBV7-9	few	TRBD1	TGTGCCAGCAGCTCACGACAGGGGGGAAATTCACCCCTCCACTTT	CASSSRQGGNSPLHF
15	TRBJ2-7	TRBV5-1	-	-	TGCGCCAGCAGCTGGGACCAGCCGACCGATTACGAGCAGTACTTC	CASSWDQPTDYEQYF
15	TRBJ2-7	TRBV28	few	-	TGTGCCAGCAGTTTTTCCCGTGGGGGTGTCTACGAGCAGTACTTC	CASSFSRGGVYEQYF
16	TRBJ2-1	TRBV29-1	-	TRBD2	TGCAGCGTGCGAAGGACTAGCGGGGGGGTAATAGGTGAGCAGTTCTTC	CSVRRTSGGVIGEQFF
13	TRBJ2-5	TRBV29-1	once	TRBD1	TGCAGCGCCGGACAGGGGGACCCCTACGGGCAGTACTTC	CSAGQGDPYGQYF
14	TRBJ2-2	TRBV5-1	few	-	TGCGCCAGCACCATGGGCCCCGACACCGGGGAGCTGTTTTTT	CASTMGPDTGELFF
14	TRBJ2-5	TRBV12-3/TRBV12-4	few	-	TGTGCCAGCAGTCCACTCTGGCCCCAAGAGACCCAGTACTTC	CASSPLWPQETQYF
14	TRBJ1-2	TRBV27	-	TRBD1	TGTGCCAGCAGCTACAGGGGTGGAGGCTATGGCTACACCTTC	CASSYRGGGYGYTF
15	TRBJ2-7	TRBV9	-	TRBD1	TGTGCCAGCAGCGTGGGGACAGGGGGAACGGCTGCGCAGTACTTC	CASSVGTGGTAAQYF
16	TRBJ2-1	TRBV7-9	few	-	TGTGCCAGCAGCTTAGTTGGCCGGGAGACCTCCAATGAGCAGTTCTTC	CASSLVGRETSNEQFF
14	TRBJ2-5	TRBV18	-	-	TGTGCCAGCTCACCCGGGACGCTATTAGGGACCCAGTACTTC	CASSPGTLLGTQYF
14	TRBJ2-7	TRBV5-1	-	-	TGCGCCAGCAGCTTGGACAAGAATGCCTACGAGCAGTACTTC	CASSLDKNAYEQYF
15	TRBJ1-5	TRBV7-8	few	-	TGTGCTAGCAGCTTAGTCAGGGAGCGCAATCAGCCCCAGCATTTT	CASSLVRERNQPQHF
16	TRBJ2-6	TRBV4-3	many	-	TGCGCCAGCAGCCAAGGTGGGAACTCTGGGGCCAACGTCCTGACTTTC	CASSQGGNSGANVLTF
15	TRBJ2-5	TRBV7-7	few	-	TGTGCTAGCAGCTTTACCGGGACAAGGGGAGAGACCCAGTACTTC	CASSFTGTRGETQYF
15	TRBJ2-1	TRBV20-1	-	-	TGCAGTGCTCGACTCCTCGGACGGATTCGGGATGAGCAGTTCTTC	CSARLLGRIRDEQFF
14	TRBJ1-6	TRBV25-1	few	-	TGTGCCAGCAGTGAACCCGGATTGGGGTCACCCCTCCACTTT	CASSEPGLGSPLHF
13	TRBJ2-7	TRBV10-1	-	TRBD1	TGCGCCAGCGGGGGACAGGGGGTCTACGAGCAGTACTTC	CASGGQGVYEQYF
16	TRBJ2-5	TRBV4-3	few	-	TGCGCCAGCAGCCGGGGGCTACATAAGGGCGCGGAGACCCAGTACTTC	CASSRGLHKGAETQYF
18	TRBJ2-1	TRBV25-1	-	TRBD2	TGTGCCAGCAGTGGCCAGGGGTACACTAGCGGGATTTGGTTTGAGCAGTTCTTC	CASSGQGYTSGIWFEQFF
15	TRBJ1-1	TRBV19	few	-	TGTGCCAGTAGTTATACCCCATCAATGAACACTGAAGCTTTCTTT	CASSYTPSMNTEAFF
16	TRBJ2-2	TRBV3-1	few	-	TGTGCCAGCAGCCCCAACGGCTGGGAAGGGACCGGGGAGCTGTTTTTT	CASSPNGWEGTGELFF
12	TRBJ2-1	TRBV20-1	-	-	TGCAGTCCCAGCCGGGACCTCAATGAGCAGTTCTTC	CSPSRDLNEQFF
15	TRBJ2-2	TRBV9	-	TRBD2	TGTACCAGCAGCTTTGGACTAGCGGGAACCGGGGAGCTGTTTTTT	CTSSFGLAGTGELFF
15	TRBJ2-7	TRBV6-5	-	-	TGTGCCAGCAGTTACGTGGGTAGCGACGCCTACGAGCAGTACTTC	CASSYVGSDAYEQYF
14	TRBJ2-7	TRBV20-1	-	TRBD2	TGCAGTGCTAGCTCGGGAGGGCCTATCACCGAGCAGTACTTC	CSASSGGPITEQYF
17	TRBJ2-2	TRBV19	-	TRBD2	TGTGCCAGTAAAGAGCGGGGGCTCGGGGTTTACACCGGGGAGCTGTTTTTT	CASKERGLGVYTGELFF
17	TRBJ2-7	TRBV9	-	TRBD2	TGTGCCAGCAGCGCAAACCCACGACTAGCGGGGATGGGGGAGCAGTACTTC	CASSANPRLAGMGEQYF
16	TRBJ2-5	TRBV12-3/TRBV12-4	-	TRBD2	TGTGCCAGCAGACCTCTAGCGGGGGGGATGCACGAGACCCAGTACTTC	CASRPLAGGMHETQYF
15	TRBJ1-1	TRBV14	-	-	TGTGCCAGCAGCCAATACCGGGGGCAGGGTACTGAAGCTTTCTTT	CASSQYRGQGTEAFF
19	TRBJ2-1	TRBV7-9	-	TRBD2	TGTGCCAGCAGCTTAGTTGCTCGTCCGACTAGCGGGAGTATAAGTGAGCAGTTCTTC	CASSLVARPTSGSISEQFF
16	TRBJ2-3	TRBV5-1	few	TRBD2	TGCGCCAGCAGCTTGGAAGTTAGCGGGGGAACAGATACGCAGTATTTT	CASSLEVSGGTDTQYF
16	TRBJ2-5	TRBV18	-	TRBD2	TGTGCCAGCTCACCTCGGGACTATGAGGACCAAGAGACCCAGTACTTC	CASSPRDYEDQETQYF
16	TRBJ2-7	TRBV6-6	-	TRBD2	TGTGCCAGCAGTAGCGGGGGGCACGCCGCGGGTTACGAGCAGTACTTC	CASSSGGHAAGYEQYF
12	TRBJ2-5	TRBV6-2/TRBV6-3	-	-	TGTGCCAGCGGGGGGTCGGACGAGACCCAGTACTTC	CASGGSDETQYF